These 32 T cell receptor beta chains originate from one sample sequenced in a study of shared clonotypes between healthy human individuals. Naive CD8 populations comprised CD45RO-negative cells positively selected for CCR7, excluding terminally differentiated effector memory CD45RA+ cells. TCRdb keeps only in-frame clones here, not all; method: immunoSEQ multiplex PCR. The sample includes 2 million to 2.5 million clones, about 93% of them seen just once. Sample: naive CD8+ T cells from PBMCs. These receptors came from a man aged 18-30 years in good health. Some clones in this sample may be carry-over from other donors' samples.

The CDR3 nucleotides read TGCAGCGTTGTAGAGACAGCGGGCATATATTTT. Encoded protein: CSVVETAGIYF. The chain links TRBV29-1 to TRBJ1-3; possible D gene TRBD1, 5 bases. This CDR3 comprises 11 residues. Germline CDR1 reads SQVTM; CDR2 reads ANQGSEA. Trimming shortened V by 4 bases and J by 12 bases, and 13 bases separated the two germline ends.

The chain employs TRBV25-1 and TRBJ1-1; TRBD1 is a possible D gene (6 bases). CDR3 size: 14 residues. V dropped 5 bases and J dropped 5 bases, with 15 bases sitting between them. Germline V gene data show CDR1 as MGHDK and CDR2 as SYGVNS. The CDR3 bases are TGTGCCAGCAGTCCCCCCGGAGGGGGGACTGAAGCTTTCTTT. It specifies CASSPPGGGTEAFF.

The CDR3: CASSRPPGPEHF. In nucleotides, the CDR3 is TGTGCCAGCAGCAGACCCCCGGGCCCCGAGCATTTT. This rearrangement joins TRBV7-9 to TRBJ1-5; D is ambiguous. V was clipped by 5 bases and J by 14 bases, with 16 bases between them. Germline-derived CDR1 and CDR2 are SEHNR and FQNEAQ (reference sequence). This CDR3 is 12 amino acids long. The full variable domain, its missing parts supplied by reference TRBV7-9 and TRBJ1-5, is DTGVSQNPRHKITKRGQNVTFRCDPISEHNRLYWYRQTLGQGPEFLTYFQNEAQLEKSRLLSDRFSAERPKGSFSTLEIQRTEQGDSAMYLCASSRPPGPEHFGDGTRLSIL.

This CDR3 is CASSFYPTSYNEQFF. The CDR3 DNA reads as TGTGCCAGCAGCTTCTACCCTACCTCCTACAATGAGCAGTTCTTC. V usage is TRBV7-8 and J usage is TRBJ2-1; D remains unclear. The CDR3 sequence is 15 residues long. Germline assignment: CDR1 SGHVS and CDR2 FQNEAQ. The ends were cut back, 3 bases at V and 0 bases at J, with 9 bases in the middle.

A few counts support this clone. The CDR3 is CASSYTEDRLYGYTF. CDR3 sequence (DNA): TGTGCCAGCAGTTACACAGAGGACCGGCTCTATGGCTACACCTTC. V gene TRBV6-5 combines with J gene TRBJ1-2; D is undetermined. The CDR3 sequence is 15 residues long. CDR1 is MNHEY, CDR2 SVGAGI, per germline. V was pared by 2 bases and J by 4 bases, with 14 bases between.

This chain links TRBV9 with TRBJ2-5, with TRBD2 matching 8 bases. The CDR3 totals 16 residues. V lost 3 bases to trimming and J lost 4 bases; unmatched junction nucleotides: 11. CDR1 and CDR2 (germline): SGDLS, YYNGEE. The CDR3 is CASSAEDLAGPETQYF. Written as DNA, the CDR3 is TGTGCCAGCAGCGCCGAAGATCTAGCGGGCCCAGAGACCCAGTACTTC.

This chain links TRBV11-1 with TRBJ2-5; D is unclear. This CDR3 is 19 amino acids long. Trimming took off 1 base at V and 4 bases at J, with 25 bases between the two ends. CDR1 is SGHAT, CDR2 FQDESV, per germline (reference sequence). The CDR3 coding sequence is TGTGCCAGCAGCTTAGAGGTTGGGGTCTTCCCCGGGTCTGCAGAGACCCAGTACTTC. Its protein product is CASSLEVGVFPGSAETQYF.

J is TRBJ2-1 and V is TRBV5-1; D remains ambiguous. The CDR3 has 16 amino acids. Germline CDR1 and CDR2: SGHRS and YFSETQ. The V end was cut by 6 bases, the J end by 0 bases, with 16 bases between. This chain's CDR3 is CASKTLGIGSYNEQFF. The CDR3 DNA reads TGCGCCAGCAAGACGCTAGGCATCGGCTCCTACAATGAGCAGTTCTTC. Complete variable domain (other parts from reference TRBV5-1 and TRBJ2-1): KAGVTQTPRYLIKTRGQQVTLSCSPISGHRSVSWYQQTPGQGLQFLFEYFSETQRNKGNFPGRFSGRQFSNSRSEMNVSTLELGDSALYLCASKTLGIGSYNEQFFGPGTRLTVL.

The CDR3 loop reads CASRAMGQGKYEQYF. The DNA for the CDR3 is TGTGCCAGCAGAGCCATGGGACAGGGGAAGTACGAGCAGTACTTC. J is TRBJ2-7 and V is TRBV2, with 10 bases lining up with TRBD1. CDR1 is SNHLY and CDR2 is FYNNEI in the germline V gene. J gave up 4 bases and V 6 bases, and 9 bases lay outside the gene matches. CDR3 length: 15 amino acids.

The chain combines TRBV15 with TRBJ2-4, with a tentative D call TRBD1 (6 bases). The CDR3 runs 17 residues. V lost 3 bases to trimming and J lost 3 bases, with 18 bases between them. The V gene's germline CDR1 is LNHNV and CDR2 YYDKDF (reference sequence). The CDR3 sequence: CATSSPHPQGDKNIQYF. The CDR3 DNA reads TGTGCCACCAGCAGCCCCCACCCACAGGGCGACAAAAACATTCAGTACTTC. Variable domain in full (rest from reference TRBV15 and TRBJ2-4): DAMVIQNPRYQVTQFGKPVTLSCSQTLNHNVMYWYQQKSSQAPKLLFHYYDKDFNNEADTPDNFQSRRPNTSFCFLDIRSPGLGDTAMYLCATSSPHPQGDKNIQYFGAGTRLSVL.

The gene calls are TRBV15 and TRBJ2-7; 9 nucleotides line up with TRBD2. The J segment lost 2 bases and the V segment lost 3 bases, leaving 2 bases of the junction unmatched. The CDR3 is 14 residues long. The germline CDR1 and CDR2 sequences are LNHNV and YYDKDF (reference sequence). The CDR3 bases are TGTGCCACCAGCAGGGCTAGCGGGGCCTACGAGCAGTACTTC. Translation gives CATSRASGAYEQYF. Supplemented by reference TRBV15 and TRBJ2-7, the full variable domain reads DAMVIQNPRYQVTQFGKPVTLSCSQTLNHNVMYWYQQKSSQAPKLLFHYYDKDFNNEADTPDNFQSRRPNTSFCFLDIRSPGLGDTAMYLCATSRASGAYEQYFGPGTRLTVT.

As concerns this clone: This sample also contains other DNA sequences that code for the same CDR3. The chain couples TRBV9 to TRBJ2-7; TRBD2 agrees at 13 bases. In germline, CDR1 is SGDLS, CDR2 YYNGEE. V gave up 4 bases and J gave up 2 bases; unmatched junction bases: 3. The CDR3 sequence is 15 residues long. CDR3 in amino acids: CASSLGTSGTYEQYF. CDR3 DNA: TGTGCCAGCAGCCTTGGGACTAGCGGGACCTACGAGCAGTACTTC.

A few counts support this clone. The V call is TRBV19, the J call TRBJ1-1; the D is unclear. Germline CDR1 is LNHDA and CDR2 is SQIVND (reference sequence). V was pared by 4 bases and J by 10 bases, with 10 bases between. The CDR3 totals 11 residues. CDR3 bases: TGTGCCAGTAGTAAGGGAAAGGGAGCTTTCTTT. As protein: CASSKGKGAFF.

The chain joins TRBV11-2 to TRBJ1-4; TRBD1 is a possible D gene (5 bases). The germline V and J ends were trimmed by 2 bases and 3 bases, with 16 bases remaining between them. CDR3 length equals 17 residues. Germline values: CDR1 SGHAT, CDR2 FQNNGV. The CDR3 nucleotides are TGTGCCAGCAGCTTATACCCCAGAGGGGTATCTAATGAAAAACTGTTTTTT. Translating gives CASSLYPRGVSNEKLFF.

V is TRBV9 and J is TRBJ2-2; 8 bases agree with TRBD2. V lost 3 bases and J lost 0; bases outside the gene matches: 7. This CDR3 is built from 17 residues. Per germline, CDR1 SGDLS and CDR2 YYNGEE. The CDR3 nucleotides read TGTGCCAGCAGCGGAACCTTAGCGGGGCCGAACACCGGGGAGCTGTTTTTT. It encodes CASSGTLAGPNTGELFF.

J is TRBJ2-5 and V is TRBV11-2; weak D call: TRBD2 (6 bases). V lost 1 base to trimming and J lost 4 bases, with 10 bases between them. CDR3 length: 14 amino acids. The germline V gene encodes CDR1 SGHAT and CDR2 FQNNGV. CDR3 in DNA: TGTGCCAGCAGCTTAGCGGGGGACGGAGAGACCCAGTACTTC. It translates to CASSLAGDGETQYF.

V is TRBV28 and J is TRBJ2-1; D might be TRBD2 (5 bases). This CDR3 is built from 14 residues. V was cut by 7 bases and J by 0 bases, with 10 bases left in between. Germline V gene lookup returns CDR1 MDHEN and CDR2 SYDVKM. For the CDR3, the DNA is TGTGCCAGCAATGCGGGCGTCTCCTACAATGAGCAGTTCTTC. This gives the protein CASNAGVSYNEQFF. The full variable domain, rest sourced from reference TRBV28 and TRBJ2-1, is DVKVTQSSRYLVKRTGEKVFLECVQDMDHENMFWYRQDPGLGLRLIYFSYDVKMKEKGDIPEGYSVSREKKERFSLILESASTNQTSMYLCASNAGVSYNEQFFGPGTRLTVL.

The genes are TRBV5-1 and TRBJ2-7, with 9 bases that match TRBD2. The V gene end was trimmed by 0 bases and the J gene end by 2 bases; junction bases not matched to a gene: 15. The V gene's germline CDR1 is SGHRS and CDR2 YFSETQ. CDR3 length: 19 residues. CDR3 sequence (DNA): TGCGCCAGCAGCTTGGAGGCTAGCGGGATCCTGCCTCTCCCCTACGAGCAGTACTTC. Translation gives CASSLEASGILPLPYEQYF.

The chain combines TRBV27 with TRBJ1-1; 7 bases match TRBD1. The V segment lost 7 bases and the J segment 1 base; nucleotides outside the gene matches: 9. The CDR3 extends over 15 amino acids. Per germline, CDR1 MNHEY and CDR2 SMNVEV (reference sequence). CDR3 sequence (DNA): TGTGCCAGCACTCATACCGGGACAGCGAACACTGAAGCTTTCTTT. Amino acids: CASTHTGTANTEAFF.

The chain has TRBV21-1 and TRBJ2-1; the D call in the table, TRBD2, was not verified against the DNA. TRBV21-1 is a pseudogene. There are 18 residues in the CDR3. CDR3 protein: CASSKTTRGLAGLGEQFF. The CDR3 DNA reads TGTGCCAGCAGCAAAACCACTCGGGGACTAGCGGGTTTGGGTGAGCAGTTCTTC.

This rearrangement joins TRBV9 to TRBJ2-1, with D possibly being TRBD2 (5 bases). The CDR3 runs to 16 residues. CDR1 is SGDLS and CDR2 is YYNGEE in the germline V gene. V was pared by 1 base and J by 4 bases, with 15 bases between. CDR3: CASSVLSSGAYNEQFF. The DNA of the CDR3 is TGTGCCAGCAGCGTATTGTCCAGCGGAGCGTACAATGAGCAGTTCTTC.

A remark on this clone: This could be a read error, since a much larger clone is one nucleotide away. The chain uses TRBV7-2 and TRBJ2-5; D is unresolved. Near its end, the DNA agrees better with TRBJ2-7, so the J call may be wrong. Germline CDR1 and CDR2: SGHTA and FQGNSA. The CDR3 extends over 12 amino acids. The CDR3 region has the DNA TGTGCCAGCAGCCCGAGCTCCTACGAGCAGTACTTC. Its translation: CASSPSSYEQYF.

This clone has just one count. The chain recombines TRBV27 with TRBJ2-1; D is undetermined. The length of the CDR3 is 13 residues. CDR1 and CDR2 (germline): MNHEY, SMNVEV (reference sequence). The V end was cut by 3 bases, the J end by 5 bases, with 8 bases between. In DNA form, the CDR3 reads TGTGCCAGCAGTTTCGGTCAGCACAATGAGCAGTTCTTC. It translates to CASSFGQHNEQFF.

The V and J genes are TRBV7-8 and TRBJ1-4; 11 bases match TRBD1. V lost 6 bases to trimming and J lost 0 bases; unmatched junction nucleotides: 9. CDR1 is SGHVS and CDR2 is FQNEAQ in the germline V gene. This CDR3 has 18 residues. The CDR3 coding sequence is TGTGCCAGCAGACTCTCCGGGACAGGGGGAGCAACTAATGAAAAACTGTTTTTT. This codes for CASRLSGTGGATNEKLFF. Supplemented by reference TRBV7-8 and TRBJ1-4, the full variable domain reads GAGVSQSPRYKVAKRGQDVALRCDPISGHVSLFWYQQALGQGPEFLTYFQNEAQLDKSGLPSDRFFAERPEGSVSTLKIQRTQQEDSAVYLCASRLSGTGGATNEKLFFGSGTQLSVL.

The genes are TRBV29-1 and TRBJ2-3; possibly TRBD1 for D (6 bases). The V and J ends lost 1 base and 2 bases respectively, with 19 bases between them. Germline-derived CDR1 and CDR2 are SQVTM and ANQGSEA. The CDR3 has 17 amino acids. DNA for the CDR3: TGCAGCGTTGAAGGCGGAAAGACAGGCTTAATCACAGATACGCAGTATTTT. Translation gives CSVEGGKTGLITDTQYF.

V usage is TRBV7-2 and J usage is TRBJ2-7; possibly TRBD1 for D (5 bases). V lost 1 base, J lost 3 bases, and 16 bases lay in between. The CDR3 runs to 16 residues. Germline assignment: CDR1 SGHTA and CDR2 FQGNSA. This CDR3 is CASSLDFRAGIYEQYF. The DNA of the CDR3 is TGTGCCAGCAGCTTAGATTTCAGGGCAGGGATCTACGAGCAGTACTTC.

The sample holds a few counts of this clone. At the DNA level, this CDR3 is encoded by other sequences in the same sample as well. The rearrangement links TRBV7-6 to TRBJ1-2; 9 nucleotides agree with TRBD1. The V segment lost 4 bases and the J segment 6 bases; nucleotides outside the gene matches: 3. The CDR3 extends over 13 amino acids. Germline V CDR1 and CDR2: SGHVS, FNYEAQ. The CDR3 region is CASSSDRGDGYTF. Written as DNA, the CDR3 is TGTGCCAGCAGCTCGGACAGGGGAGATGGCTACACCTTC.

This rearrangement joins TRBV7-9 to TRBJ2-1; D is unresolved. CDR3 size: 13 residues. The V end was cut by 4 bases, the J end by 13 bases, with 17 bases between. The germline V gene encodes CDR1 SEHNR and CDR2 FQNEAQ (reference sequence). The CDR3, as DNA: TGTGCCAGCAGCTCAAAGACGACCCCGACACAGTTCTTC. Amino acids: CASSSKTTPTQFF.

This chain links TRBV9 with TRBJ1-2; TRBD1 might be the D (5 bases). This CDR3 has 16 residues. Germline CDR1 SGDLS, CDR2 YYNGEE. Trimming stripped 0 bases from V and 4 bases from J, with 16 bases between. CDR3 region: CASSVAGTPNTYGYTF. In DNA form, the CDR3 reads TGTGCCAGCAGCGTAGCTGGGACGCCGAATACCTATGGCTACACCTTC.

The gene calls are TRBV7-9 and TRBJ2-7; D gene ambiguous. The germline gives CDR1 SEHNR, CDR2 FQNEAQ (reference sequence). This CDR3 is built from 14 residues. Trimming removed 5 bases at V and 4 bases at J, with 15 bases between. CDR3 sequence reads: CASSPTVQFYEQYF. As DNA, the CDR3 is TGTGCCAGCAGCCCTACAGTCCAGTTTTACGAGCAGTACTTC.

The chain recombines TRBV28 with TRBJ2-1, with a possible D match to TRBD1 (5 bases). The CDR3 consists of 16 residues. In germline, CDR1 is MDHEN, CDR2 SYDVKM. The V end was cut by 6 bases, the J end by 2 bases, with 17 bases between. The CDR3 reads CASRHQMTEAYNEQFF. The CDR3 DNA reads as TGTGCCAGCAGACACCAAATGACAGAAGCCTACAATGAGCAGTTCTTC.

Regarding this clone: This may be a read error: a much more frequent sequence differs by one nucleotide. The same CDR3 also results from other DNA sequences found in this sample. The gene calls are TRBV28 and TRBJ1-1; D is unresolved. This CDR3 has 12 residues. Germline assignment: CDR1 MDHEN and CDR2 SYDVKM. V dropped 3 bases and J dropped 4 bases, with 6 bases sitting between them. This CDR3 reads CASSFGSTEAFF. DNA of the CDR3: TGTGCCAGCAGTTTTGGGAGCACTGAAGCTTTCTTT.